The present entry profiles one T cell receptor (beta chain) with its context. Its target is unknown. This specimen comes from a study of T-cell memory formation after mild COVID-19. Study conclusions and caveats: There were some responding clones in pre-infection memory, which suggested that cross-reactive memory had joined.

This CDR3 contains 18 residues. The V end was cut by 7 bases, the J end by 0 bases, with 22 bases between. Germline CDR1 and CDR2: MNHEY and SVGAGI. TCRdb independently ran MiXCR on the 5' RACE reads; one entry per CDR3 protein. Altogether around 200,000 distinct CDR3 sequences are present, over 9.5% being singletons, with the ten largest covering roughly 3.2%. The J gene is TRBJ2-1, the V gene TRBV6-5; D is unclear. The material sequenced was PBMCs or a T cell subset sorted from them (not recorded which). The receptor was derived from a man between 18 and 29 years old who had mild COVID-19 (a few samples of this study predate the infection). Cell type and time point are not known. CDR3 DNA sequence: TGTGCCAGCAAGGAGCGCTCAAGCCCCATGAGCTCCTACAATGAGCAGTTCTTC. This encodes CASKERSSPMSSYNEQFF.